Shown below are 18 T cell receptor beta chains from a single sample sequenced in a study of shared clonotypes between healthy human individuals. Assay: immunoSEQ multiplex PCR; the TCRdb copy retains only in-frame clones and omits some. Among some 2,500,000 clones listed, 93% were seen once. The sample was naive CD4+ T cells from PBMCs. Stated subset: CD45RA+ positively selected. The receptor source for this set is a man between 18 and 29 years old in good health. Some clones in this sample may be carry-over from other donors' samples.

The count of this clone is one. This sequence joins TRBV9 and TRBJ2-1; 7 nucleotides agree with TRBD2. The V and J ends lost 3 bases and 6 bases, in that order; junction bases with no gene match: 9. The CDR3 contains 15 residues. From germline, CDR1 is SGDLS and CDR2 YYNGEE. The CDR3 DNA follows: TGTGCCAGCAGCGCGTCATCCGGGACTACCAATGAGCAGTTCTTC. It is translated as CASSASSGTTNEQFF.

The J gene is TRBJ1-2, the V gene TRBV6-1, with D possibly TRBD1 on 5 matching bases. CDR1 is MNHNS and CDR2 is SASEGT in the germline V gene. Trimming left V 1 base short and J 4 bases short, with 10 bases between. CDR3 size: 14 residues. Here the CDR3 reads CASSEGTGSYGYTF. CDR3 nucleotides: TGTGCCAGCAGTGAAGGAACAGGCAGCTATGGCTACACCTTC.

The V gene is TRBV9, the J gene TRBJ2-3; D gene unclear. This CDR3 has 15 residues. V was shortened by 4 bases and J by 0 bases, with 12 bases between the two germline ends. Germline assignment: CDR1 SGDLS and CDR2 YYNGEE. The CDR3 spells CASSILEGSTDTQYF. The CDR3 DNA reads TGTGCCAGCAGCATCCTAGAAGGGAGCACAGATACGCAGTATTTT.

The rearrangement links TRBV5-1 to TRBJ2-7; D gene ambiguous. Germline lookup yields CDR1 SGHRS and CDR2 YFSETQ. CDR3 length: 14 residues. The germline V and J ends were trimmed by 0 bases and 7 bases, with 14 bases remaining between them. The CDR3 is CASSLGGGLSEQYF. The DNA for the CDR3 is TGCGCCAGCAGCTTGGGAGGCGGCCTCAGTGAGCAGTACTTC. The full variable domain, its missing parts supplied by reference TRBV5-1 and TRBJ2-7, is KAGVTQTPRYLIKTRGQQVTLSCSPISGHRSVSWYQQTPGQGLQFLFEYFSETQRNKGNFPGRFSGRQFSNSRSEMNVSTLELGDSALYLCASSLGGGLSEQYFGPGTRLTVT.

As to this clone: Additional DNA sequences in this sample encode the identical CDR3. This chain connects TRBV5-1 to TRBJ2-3; a possible D gene is TRBD2 (6 bases). CDR1 SGHRS and CDR2 YFSETQ come from the germline V gene. Between the trimmed V and J ends, which lost 4 bases and 3 bases, there was a span of 12 bases. The CDR3 extends over 14 amino acids. The CDR3 spells CASSAGGVTDTQYF. CDR3 nucleotide sequence: TGCGCCAGCAGCGCCGGCGGGGTGACAGATACGCAGTATTTT.

The chain combines TRBV7-6 with TRBJ2-1; the D is unclear. The CDR3 is made up of 14 amino acids. Germline CDR1 SGHVS, CDR2 FNYEAQ. V shed 5 bases and J shed 2 bases, with 10 bases lying between them. The CDR3: CASSPDTTYNEQFF. The CDR3, as DNA: TGTGCCAGCAGCCCCGATACCACCTACAATGAGCAGTTCTTC.

The chain uses TRBV5-4 and TRBJ2-1; 9 bases match TRBD2. The CDR3 is made up of 15 amino acids. Germline loops: CDR1 SGHNT, CDR2 YYREEE (reference sequence). After removal of 2 bases from V and 5 bases from J, the junction contained 5 bases not matched to a gene. CDR3 sequence (DNA): TGTGCCAGCAGCTTCCGACTAGCGGAACACAATGAGCAGTTCTTC. Encoded protein: CASSFRLAEHNEQFF.

This clone was found a few times. The chain joins TRBV29-1 to TRBJ2-7; D possibly corresponds to TRBD1 (6 bases). This CDR3 is built from 13 residues. V was cut by 6 bases and J by 2 bases, with 14 bases left in between. CDR1 SQVTM and CDR2 ANQGSEA come from the germline V gene. The CDR3: CSVAGTRTYEQYF. In nucleotides, the CDR3 is TGCAGCGTCGCCGGGACAAGAACCTACGAGCAGTACTTC.

The genes are TRBV19 and TRBJ1-1; D is perhaps TRBD1 (5 bases). This CDR3 is built from 15 residues. V lost 7 bases, J lost 1 base, and 16 bases lay in between. Germline CDR1 LNHDA, CDR2 SQIVND (reference sequence). CDR3 amino acids: CASTPIEGWNTEAFF. CDR3 in DNA: TGTGCCAGTACCCCTATTGAGGGGTGGAACACTGAAGCTTTCTTT.

The J gene is TRBJ2-7, the V gene TRBV7-6, with 10 bases identical to TRBD2. Germline-derived CDR1 and CDR2 are SGHVS and FNYEAQ. The CDR3 is 15 amino acids. After removal of 6 bases from V and 3 bases from J, the junction contained 8 bases not matched to a gene. As DNA, the CDR3 is TGTGCCAGCAGGCCGGGGCCTAGCGGGAGCTACGAGCAGTACTTC. Its protein is CASRPGPSGSYEQYF. Supplemented by reference TRBV7-6 and TRBJ2-7, the full variable domain reads GAGVSQSPRYKVTKRGQDVALRCDPISGHVSLYWYRQALGQGPEFLTYFNYEAQQDKSGLPNDRFSAERPEGSISTLTIQRTEQRDSAMYRCASRPGPSGSYEQYFGPGTRLTVT.

For this clone: The sample has other DNA sequences that encode this CDR3 too. The chain links TRBV6-6 to TRBJ1-5; D perhaps matches TRBD1 (6 bases). The CDR3 spans 15 residues. Germline values: CDR1 MNHNY, CDR2 SVGAGI (reference sequence). The V and J ends lost 0 bases and 1 base respectively, with 7 bases between them. The CDR3 sequence is CASSYSRGSNQPQHF. DNA of the CDR3: TGTGCCAGCAGTTACTCGAGGGGGAGCAATCAGCCCCAGCATTTT.

The chain couples TRBV28 to TRBJ1-3; D not certain. CDR1 MDHEN and CDR2 SYDVKM come from the germline V gene. Deletions cut 7 bases from V and 0 bases from J, with 13 bases between. The CDR3 consists of 15 residues. The CDR3 loop reads CASTPLVISGNTIYF. CDR3 coding DNA: TGTGCCAGCACCCCTCTAGTAATCTCTGGAAACACCATATATTTT.

The J gene is TRBJ2-2, the V gene TRBV5-5, with 8 bases aligning to TRBD2. CDR1 and CDR2 from the germline V gene are SGHKS and YYEKEE (reference sequence). Trimming took 4 bases from V and 7 from J; bases not matched to a gene: 9. The CDR3 covers 15 residues. In DNA form, the CDR3 reads TGTGCCAGCAGCGTGACTACTAGCGGAGTCGGGGAGCTGTTTTTT. This gives the protein CASSVTTSGVGELFF. The variable domain in full, with the rest retrieved from reference TRBV5-5 and TRBJ2-2, is DAGVTQSPTHLIKTRGQQVTLRCSPISGHKSVSWYQQVLGQGPQFIFQYYEKEERGRGNFPDRFSARQFPNYSSELNVNALLLGDSALYLCASSVTTSGVGELFFGEGSRLTVL.

As for this clone: The identical CDR3 is also encoded by other nucleotide sequences in the sample. This chain links TRBV7-2 with TRBJ2-5, with no clear D. Germline CDR1 is SGHTA and CDR2 is FQGNSA. Trimming removed 3 bases at V and 5 bases at J, with 7 bases between. CDR3 length: 12 amino acids. The CDR3 sequence: CASSLGWETQYF. The CDR3 DNA reads TGTGCCAGCAGCTTGGGGTGGGAGACCCAGTACTTC.

The chain combines TRBV19 with TRBJ1-2; no clear D. CDR3 length equals 13 residues. V was shortened by 11 bases and J by 1 base, with 14 bases between the two germline ends. Germline assignment: CDR1 LNHDA and CDR2 SQIVND (reference sequence). CDR3 sequence: CAASVGGNYGYTF. CDR3 DNA: TGTGCCGCCTCCGTGGGAGGTAACTATGGCTACACCTTC. The full variable domain, in which reference TRBV19 and TRBJ1-2 provide the parts outside the CDR3, is DGGITQSPKYLFRKEGQNVTLSCEQNLNHDAMYWYRQDPGQGLRLIYYSQIVNDFQKGDIAEGYSVSREKKESFPLTVTSAQKNPTAFYLCAASVGGNYGYTFGSGTRLTVV.

V and J are TRBV5-1 and TRBJ2-1; TRBD1 is a possible D gene (6 bases). Germline values: CDR1 SGHRS, CDR2 YFSETQ. The CDR3 is 15 residues long. The germline V and J ends were trimmed by 0 bases and 8 bases, with 15 bases remaining between them. The CDR3: CASSLGGPGPHEQFF. The CDR3 region has the DNA TGCGCCAGCAGCTTGGGGGGGCCCGGACCTCATGAGCAGTTCTTC.

The chain employs TRBV28 and TRBJ1-6, with no clear D. V lost 6 bases, J lost 7 bases, and 13 bases lay in between. In germline, CDR1 is MDHEN, CDR2 SYDVKM. This CDR3 contains 14 residues. CDR3 coding DNA: TGTGCCAGCAGCACGGGCCTGGGGAATTCACCCCTCCACTTT. Translating gives CASSTGLGNSPLHF.

This sequence joins TRBV7-3 and TRBJ2-1; 7 nucleotides match TRBD1. The CDR3 consists of 13 residues. The V gene's germline CDR1 is SGHTA and CDR2 FQGTGA. Unmatched junction bases numbered 5, after V lost 4 bases and J lost 8 bases. In DNA, the CDR3 is TGTGCCAGCAGCTCGACAGGGAATCATGAGCAGTTCTTC. Translation: CASSSTGNHEQFF.